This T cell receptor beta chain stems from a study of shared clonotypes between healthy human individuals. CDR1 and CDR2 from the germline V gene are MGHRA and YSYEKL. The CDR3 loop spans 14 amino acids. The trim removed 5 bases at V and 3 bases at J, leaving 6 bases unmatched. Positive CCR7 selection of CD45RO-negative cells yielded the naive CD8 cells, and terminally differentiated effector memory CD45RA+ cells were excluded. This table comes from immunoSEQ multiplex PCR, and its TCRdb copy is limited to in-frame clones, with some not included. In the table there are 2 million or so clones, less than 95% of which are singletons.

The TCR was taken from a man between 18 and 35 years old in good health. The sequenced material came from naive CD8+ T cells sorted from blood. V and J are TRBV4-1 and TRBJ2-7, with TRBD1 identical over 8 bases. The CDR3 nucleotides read TGCGCCAGCAGCTTCGACAGGGGCGGCTACGAGCAGTACTTC. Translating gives CASSFDRGGYEQYF.